The 23 T cell receptor beta chains listed next were all sequenced from one sample in a study of T cells in Graves' hyperthyroidism and ophthalmopathy. RNA transcripts gave rise to amplified TCR beta CDR3 regions. Researchers ran a first-round RT-PCR on the TCR CDR3 using the HTBI primer set. In TCRdb, the multiplex PCR reads were re-called with MiXCR into one record per CDR3 protein. The data hold 300,000 to 450,000 distinct CDR3 sequences, with approximately 15% observed a single time. Material: blood. The receptors were sampled from a woman in her twenties or thirties with Graves' hyperthyroidism.

This clonotype was observed many times. The chain links TRBV3-1 to TRBJ1-1; a possible D gene is TRBD1 (5 bases). The CDR3 runs to 15 residues. Looked up from germline, CDR1 is LGHDT and CDR2 is YNNKEL (reference sequence). V was shortened by 2 bases and J by 5 bases, with 15 bases between the two germline ends. CDR3 sequence (DNA): TGTGCCAGCAGCCAACATCCGAGGGGAGGGACTGAAGCTTTCTTT. It encodes CASSQHPRGGTEAFF.

This clonotype was seen many times. The chain joins TRBV20-1 to TRBJ1-1; TRBD1 matches 7 bases. Germline CDR1 reads DFQATT; CDR2 reads SNEGSKA (reference sequence). The CDR3 is 15 residues long. The trim removed 0 bases at V and 7 bases at J, leaving 11 bases unmatched. The CDR3 DNA is TGCAGTGCTAGAGATCCGAGGCAGGGGGAAGGTGAAGCTTTCTTT. Protein: CSARDPRQGEGEAFF.

The sample holds many counts of this clonotype. As DNA, the CDR3 is TGTGCCAGCAGCCACCTGTCAGAGACCCAGTACTTC. This sequence encodes CASSHLSETQYF. The chain has TRBV6-1 and TRBJ2-5; D remains ambiguous. Germline V CDR1 and CDR2: MNHNS, SASEGT. This CDR3 region has 12 residues. V was cut by 6 bases and J by 4 bases, with 9 bases left in between.

V and J are TRBV5-4 and TRBJ2-3; D is uncertain. The germline V gene has CDR1 SGHNT and CDR2 YYREEE (reference sequence). Trimming took 0 bases from V and 2 from J, leaving 7 bases between them. The CDR3 extends over 14 amino acids. This CDR3 is CASSLGWITDTQYF. The CDR3 DNA follows: TGTGCCAGCAGCTTGGGTTGGATCACAGATACGCAGTATTTT.

This clonotype was counted many times. The chain carries TRBV15 and TRBJ2-7; D might be TRBD1 (6 bases). CDR3 size: 15 residues. In germline, CDR1 is LNHNV, CDR2 YYDKDF (reference sequence). V lost 0 bases, J lost 4 bases, and 13 bases lay in between. In nucleotides, the CDR3 is TGTGCCACCAGCAGAGATACACAGGGCTCATACGAGCAGTACTTC. Residues: CATSRDTQGSYEQYF.

This clonotype was observed a few times. This chain links TRBV27 with TRBJ2-3; TRBD2 might be the D (5 bases). The CDR3 extends over 15 amino acids. Germline CDR1 and CDR2: MNHEY and SMNVEV (reference sequence). The V end was cut by 6 bases, the J end by 0 bases, with 13 bases between. The CDR3 DNA sequence: TGTGCCAGCAGACTTCGGGGTCCGAGCACAGATACGCAGTATTTT. Amino acids: CASRLRGPSTDTQYF.

This clonotype was observed once. The chain combines TRBV28 with TRBJ2-3; 8 bases match TRBD1. Losses at the gene ends were 7 bases for V and 2 bases for J; bases not matched to a gene: 5. The germline gives CDR1 MDHEN, CDR2 SYDVKM. The CDR3 spans 14 residues. The CDR3 sequence is CASTPGGHTDTQYF. The CDR3 bases are TGTGCCAGCACCCCAGGGGGCCACACAGATACGCAGTATTTT.

This clonotype was detected only a few times. This may stem from a read error, because a much larger clone lies one nucleotide away. The chain recombines TRBV12-3 or TRBV12-4 with TRBJ2-5; 8 bases fit TRBD2. V gave up 6 bases and J gave up 9 bases; unmatched junction bases: 9. The CDR3 runs to 13 residues. In DNA form, the CDR3 reads TGTGCCAGCAGCTTTTATAGCGGGGAGGCCCAGTACTTC. This codes for CASSFYSGEAQYF.

This clonotype was seen at least ten times. This chain uses TRBV7-2 with TRBJ1-1; perhaps TRBD1 as D (6 bases). The CDR3 contains 13 residues. The V and J ends lost 4 bases and 9 bases respectively, with 15 bases between them. The germline CDR1 and CDR2 sequences are SGHTA and FQGNSA. The CDR3 loop reads CASSSQNRVQAFF. CDR3 nucleotide sequence: TGTGCCAGCAGCTCCCAGAACAGGGTCCAAGCTTTCTTT.

This chain's CDR3 is CASSLVAGAPESPRDTDTQYF. As DNA, the CDR3 is TGTGCCAGCAGCTTAGTGGCGGGAGCCCCAGAGAGCCCCAGAGACACAGATACGCAGTATTTT. The V and J genes are TRBV7-2 and TRBJ2-3; 7 nucleotides agree with TRBD2. The CDR3 is 21 amino acids. V lost 1 base to trimming and J lost 2 bases; unmatched junction nucleotides: 21. Germline CDR1 reads SGHTA; CDR2 reads FQGNSA.

In this sample, this clonotype turned up a few times. This CDR3 is missing its conserved last phenylalanine or tryptophan, likely due to a read error. The chain uses TRBV2 and TRBJ1-1, with D unclear. CDR3 length: 13 residues. Germline CDR1 is SNHLY and CDR2 is FYNNEI. Trimming stripped 3 bases from V and 1 base from J, with 6 bases between. The CDR3 spells CASSDRTNTEAFL. The CDR3 region has the DNA TGTGCCAGCAGTGACAGGACGAACACTGAAGCTTTCCTT.

CDR3 residues: CASSRRTDYEQYF. CDR3 sequence (DNA): TGCGCCAGCAGCAGGAGAACAGACTACGAGCAGTACTTC. The gene calls are TRBV5-1 and TRBJ2-7; the D is unclear. Trimming pared 4 bases from V and 3 bases from J, leaving 11 bases between. The CDR3 totals 13 residues. Germline V gene data show CDR1 as SGHRS and CDR2 as YFSETQ.

In the case of this clonotype: A much larger clone is a single base away; this may be a read error. This chain uses TRBV24-1 with TRBJ2-7, with D maybe TRBD2 (6 bases). Germline CDR1 reads KGHDR; CDR2 reads SFDVKD. CDR3 length: 15 amino acids. CDR3 DNA sequence: TGTGTCACCAGTGATCCCGCTAGCGACTCCTACGAGCAGTACTTC. This sequence encodes CVTSDPASDSYEQYF.

This clonotype was seen at least ten times. The gene calls are TRBV20-1 and TRBJ2-4; the D gene is possibly TRBD2 (5 bases). V was trimmed by 4 bases and J by 0 bases, leaving 13 bases between them. Germline V gives CDR1 DFQATT, CDR2 SNEGSKA (reference sequence). This CDR3 is built from 15 residues. This CDR3 reads CSAIDPGLAKNIQYF. The CDR3 DNA follows: TGCAGTGCTATAGACCCAGGACTAGCCAAAAACATTCAGTACTTC.

This clonotype was detected many times. The chain has TRBV20-1 and TRBJ2-7; the match to TRBD1 covers 8 bases. This CDR3 spans 13 amino acids. Germline V CDR1 and CDR2: DFQATT, SNEGSKA (reference sequence). The V and J ends lost 0 bases and 7 bases, in that order; junction bases with no gene match: 5. CDR3 in DNA: TGCAGTGCTAGAGACCCAGGGGGCTGGGAGCAGTACTTC. This encodes CSARDPGGWEQYF.

This clonotype has ten or more counts. This chain links TRBV24-1 with TRBJ2-7; 7 nucleotides align to TRBD2. V shed 9 bases and J 0 bases; nucleotides not matched to a gene: 4. Germline lookup yields CDR1 KGHDR and CDR2 SFDVKD. The CDR3 loop spans 13 amino acids. In DNA, the CDR3 is TGTGCCACCCGAGGCGGGAGCTCCTACGAGCAGTACTTC. The encoded protein is CATRGGSSYEQYF.

In this sample, this clonotype turned up a few times. This chain joins TRBV29-1 and TRBJ1-1, with a tentative D call TRBD1 (6 bases). Germline V gives CDR1 SQVTM, CDR2 ANQGSEA. V lost 3 bases and J 1 base, leaving 6 bases between the germline ends. The CDR3 contains 12 residues. CDR3 loop: CSVDRGNTEAFF. Written as DNA, the CDR3 is TGCAGCGTTGACAGGGGGAACACTGAAGCTTTCTTT.

This clonotype was seen repeatedly, ten times or more. The chain joins TRBV10-3 to TRBJ2-7; TRBD1 is a possible D gene (6 bases). This CDR3 has 11 amino acids. The germline V gene encodes CDR1 ENHRY and CDR2 SYGVKD. V lost 3 bases and J lost 6, with 6 bases in between. This CDR3 reads CAISDRGEQYF. The CDR3 DNA is TGTGCCATCAGTGACAGGGGCGAGCAGTACTTC.

This clonotype was seen a handful of times. This chain connects TRBV20-1 to TRBJ2-7; no clear D. Between the trimmed V and J ends, which lost 6 bases and 5 bases, there was a span of 11 bases. This CDR3 is built from 11 residues. The V gene's germline CDR1 is DFQATT and CDR2 SNEGSKA (reference sequence). CDR3 DNA: TGCAGTGCCGCCCCGATGGACGAGCAGTACTTC. It is translated as CSAAPMDEQYF.

The table lists this clonotype with many counts. The chain couples TRBV5-1 to TRBJ1-1, with D maybe TRBD1 (6 bases). CDR1 SGHRS and CDR2 YFSETQ come from the germline V gene. This CDR3 has 13 residues. Trimming removed 2 bases from V and 5 bases from J, with 10 bases in between. The CDR3: CASSFNGQTEAFF. In DNA, the CDR3 is TGCGCCAGCAGCTTTAACGGACAGACTGAAGCTTTCTTT.

The genes are TRBV7-3 and TRBJ2-3, with D possibly being TRBD1 or TRBD2 (5 bases each). The germline gives CDR1 SGHTA, CDR2 FQGTGA. The CDR3 has 14 amino acids. With 6 bases removed from V and 0 bases from J, the gap between germline ends came to 10 bases. CDR3 amino acids: CASRRGASTDTQYF. The CDR3 DNA follows: TGTGCCAGCAGACGAGGGGCTAGCACAGATACGCAGTATTTT.

The CDR3 loop reads CASSQDRGQYF. The CDR3 DNA reads TGTGCCAGCAGCCAAGACCGGGGACAGTACTTC. The rearrangement uses TRBV12-3 or TRBV12-4 and TRBJ2-4; tentative D call: TRBD2 (5 bases). V was cut by 6 bases and J by 13 bases, with 13 bases left in between. CDR3 size: 11 residues.

This chain links TRBV18 with TRBJ1-3; no clear D gene. Germline CDR1 KGHSH, CDR2 LQKENI. The length of the CDR3 is 15 residues. V lost 3 bases to trimming and J lost 4 bases, with 13 bases between them. The DNA for the CDR3 is TGTGCCAGCTCACCGAGCCCAGACCGCGGAAACACCATATATTTT. Translated, it gives CASSPSPDRGNTIYF.